A single sample is the source of the 19 T cell receptor beta chains below, sequenced in a study of molecular identifiers for immune sequencing clone quantification. Each CDR3 protein is one row after TCRdb ran MiXCR on the PCR reads. The data hold about 640,000 distinct CDR3 sequences, with 15% to 20% observed a single time. Material for sequencing was naive CD8+ T cells from blood, with Jurkat cell RNA spiked in. Subset indicated: FACS-sorted CD8+CD4-CCR7+CD45RA+ naive T cells. The receptors stem from a human donor in good health. Some libraries in this study had Jurkat cell RNA spiked in.

The rearrangement uses TRBV12-2 and TRBJ2-7. TRBV12-2 is a pseudogene locus. The length of the CDR3 is 12 residues. CDR3 in amino acids: CASRNHWSEQYF. The CDR3 bases are TGTGCAAGTCGCAACCATTGGTCCGAGCAGTACTTC.

This clonotype was seen ten or more times. The chain carries TRBV7-9 and TRBJ1-1; D unresolved. V gave up 8 bases and J gave up 1 base, with 11 bases separating them. Germline V gives CDR1 SEHNR, CDR2 FQNEAQ (reference sequence). This CDR3 spans 13 amino acids. The CDR3 loop is CASRSSPNTEAFF. CDR3 coding DNA: TGTGCCAGCCGGTCGAGCCCGAACACTGAAGCTTTCTTT.

This clonotype was seen many times. The genes are TRBV28 and TRBJ2-5; D call uncertain. The CDR3 runs to 15 residues. V gave up 6 bases and J gave up 1 base, with 15 bases separating them. Germline V CDR1 and CDR2: MDHEN, SYDVKM. For the CDR3, the DNA is TGTGCCAGCAGCTACCCCGGAAGAGGCCAAGAGACCCAGTACTTC. Protein: CASSYPGRGQETQYF.

At least ten counts were recorded for this clonotype. The rearrangement links TRBV7-9 to TRBJ2-3; D is ambiguous. V was cut by 1 base and J by 1 base, with 9 bases left in between. The CDR3 covers 15 residues. Germline V gene lookup returns CDR1 SEHNR and CDR2 FQNEAQ (reference sequence). The DNA of the CDR3 is TGTGCCAGCAGCTTAGGGATCGTGGGCACAGATACGCAGTATTTT. It codes for CASSLGIVGTDTQYF.

This clonotype was counted only a few times. CDR3 residues: CASSYGPSGFYEQYF. The CDR3 DNA follows: TGTGCCAGCAGTTACGGTCCTAGCGGATTCTACGAGCAGTACTTC. The chain links TRBV6-5 to TRBJ2-7; 7 nucleotides line up with TRBD2. V lost 2 bases and J lost 3; bases outside the gene matches: 7. CDR1 MNHEY and CDR2 SVGAGI come from the germline V gene. The CDR3 is 15 residues long.

In its sample, this clonotype was seen many times. The gene calls are TRBV7-2 and TRBJ1-6; tentative D call: TRBD1 (5 bases). V lost 1 base and J lost 9, with 19 bases in between. The CDR3 is 17 amino acids. The germline gives CDR1 SGHTA, CDR2 FQGNSA. This CDR3 is CASSLVQGVYSSSPLHF. The DNA of the CDR3 is TGTGCCAGCAGCTTAGTACAAGGGGTCTACTCGAGTTCACCCCTCCACTTT.

For this clonotype: A much larger clone lies one base from this, so it may be a read error. This chain links TRBV6-5 with TRBJ2-7; TRBD2 agrees at 9 bases. Germline lookup yields CDR1 MNHEY and CDR2 SVGAGI. The V segment lost 2 bases and the J segment 8 bases; nucleotides outside the gene matches: 7. The CDR3 totals 14 residues. The CDR3 DNA is TGTGCCAGCAGTTACGGGACTAGCAGCAACAAGCAGTACTTC. Protein: CASSYGTSSNKQYF.

This clonotype was detected many times. This chain uses TRBV6-6 with TRBJ2-7; D is tentatively TRBD1 or TRBD2 (6 bases each). CDR1 is MNHNY and CDR2 is SVGAGI in the germline V gene (reference sequence). The V and J ends lost 0 bases and 5 bases respectively, with 14 bases between them. The length of the CDR3 is 15 residues. CDR3: CASSYSGGARNEQYF. CDR3 DNA sequence: TGTGCCAGCAGTTACTCGGGGGGCGCAAGGAACGAGCAGTACTTC.

This clonotype was recorded many times. The V and J genes are TRBV20-1 and TRBJ1-5; 8 bases match TRBD1. Germline V gene lookup returns CDR1 DFQATT and CDR2 SNEGSKA (reference sequence). This CDR3 has 15 residues. Trimming at V came to 4 bases and at J to 3 bases, leaving 8 bases not matched to a gene. The CDR3 spells CSAKDRDRPNQPQHF. In DNA, the CDR3 is TGCAGTGCTAAGGACAGGGATCGGCCCAATCAGCCCCAGCATTTT.

This clonotype occurred a few times. The CDR3 sequence: CASSLRGLEGNTIYF. The CDR3 DNA reads TGTGCCAGCAGTTTACGGGGGCTGGAGGGAAACACCATATATTTT. The chain is built from TRBV28 and TRBJ1-3; D possibly corresponds to TRBD1 (6 bases). Looked up from germline, CDR1 is MDHEN and CDR2 is SYDVKM. The V end was cut by 2 bases, the J end by 4 bases, with 12 bases between. The length of the CDR3 is 15 residues. Based on the CDR3 plus reference TRBV28 and TRBJ1-3, the full variable domain is DVKVTQSSRYLVKRTGEKVFLECVQDMDHENMFWYRQDPGLGLRLIYFSYDVKMKEKGDIPEGYSVSREKKERFSLILESASTNQTSMYLCASSLRGLEGNTIYFGEGSWLTVV.

This clonotype has at least ten counts. The J gene is TRBJ2-1, the V gene TRBV29-1, with D possibly TRBD2 on 6 matching bases. V lost 3 bases, J lost 3 bases, and 15 bases lay in between. CDR1 SQVTM and CDR2 ANQGSEA come from the germline V gene. The CDR3 is 15 amino acids. The CDR3 DNA reads as TGCAGCGTTGAGGGAGGCCAAAGCCTCTACAATGAGCAGTTCTTC. Its protein product is CSVEGGQSLYNEQFF.

This rearrangement joins TRBV25-1 to TRBJ2-5, with a weak D call TRBD1 (7 bases). CDR1 and CDR2 (germline): MGHDK, SYGVNS. V was pared by 2 bases and J by 3 bases, with 13 bases between. The CDR3 totals 15 residues. The DNA of the CDR3 is TGTGCCAGCAGTGAAAGTAGCAGGGGGGAAGAGACCCAGTACTTC. Translated: CASSESSRGEETQYF.

The rearrangement joins TRBV11-2 to TRBJ1-2; 8 bases line up with TRBD1. The V gene end was trimmed by 10 bases and the J gene end by 6 bases; junction bases not matched to a gene: 16. The CDR3 consists of 15 residues. Germline CDR1 and CDR2: SGHAT and FQNNGV. This CDR3 reads CAIRNQDRDPHGYTF. CDR3 sequence (DNA): TGTGCCATCCGGAACCAGGACAGGGATCCGCATGGCTACACCTTC.

A remark on this clonotype: The CDR3 carries no conserved terminal phenylalanine or tryptophan, so it likely arises from a read error. This chain connects TRBV12-3 or TRBV12-4 to TRBJ2-1, with 10 bases lining up with TRBD2. The J segment lost 8 bases and the V segment lost 3 bases, leaving 1 base of the junction unmatched. The CDR3 is 13 amino acids. The CDR3 is CASSLLAGDEQFS. CDR3 in DNA: TGTGCCAGCAGTTTGCTAGCGGGAGATGAGCAGTTCTCC.

This clonotype was observed a handful of times. The chain couples TRBV4-3 to TRBJ1-4; 9 bases map to TRBD1. Trimming cost V 0 bases and J 10 bases; bases outside gene matches: 9. Germline V gene lookup returns CDR1 LGHNA and CDR2 YSLEER. The CDR3 contains 16 residues. CDR3 in DNA: TGCGCCAGCAGCCAAGACCCCTGGACAGGGGTGGTAAAACTGTTTTTT. Translating it yields CASSQDPWTGVVKLFF.

This clonotype was seen many times. This chain uses TRBV20-1 with TRBJ2-1; D perhaps matches TRBD2 (6 bases). CDR1 is DFQATT, CDR2 SNEGSKA, per germline (reference sequence). V was trimmed by 5 bases and J by 4 bases, leaving 15 bases between them. The CDR3 is 14 residues long. The CDR3 coding sequence is TGCAGTGCTCGCCTTCGACGGGGGTACAATGAGCAGTTCTTC. Translation gives CSARLRRGYNEQFF.

In regard to this clonotype: A read error may be the cause here, since a much bigger clone is one base away. This rearrangement joins TRBV4-1 to TRBJ2-7; TRBD1 aligns across 7 bases. This CDR3 region has 14 residues. CDR1 and CDR2 from the germline V gene are MGHRA and YSYEKL. The V segment lost 4 bases and the J segment 2 bases; nucleotides outside the gene matches: 5. The DNA of the CDR3 is TGCGCCAGCAGCCCGGAGGACAGGCCCTACGAGCAGTACTTC. Residues: CASSPEDRPYEQYF.

This clonotype was seen repeatedly, ten times or more. The rearrangement uses TRBV5-1 and TRBJ2-7; D perhaps matches TRBD2 (5 bases). Deletions cut 8 bases from V and 6 bases from J, with 21 bases between. This CDR3 contains 14 residues. Germline CDR1 is SGHRS and CDR2 is YFSETQ. The CDR3 region has the DNA TGCGCCAGTGGATCGGACGGGGTATACGGCGAGCAGTACTTC. This encodes CASGSDGVYGEQYF. Combining the CDR3 with reference TRBV5-1 and TRBJ2-7 gives the whole variable domain KAGVTQTPRYLIKTRGQQVTLSCSPISGHRSVSWYQQTPGQGLQFLFEYFSETQRNKGNFPGRFSGRQFSNSRSEMNVSTLELGDSALYLCASGSDGVYGEQYFGPGTRLTVT.

This chain uses TRBV30 with TRBJ2-3; 9 nucleotides line up with TRBD1. The length of the CDR3 is 12 residues. The trim removed 7 bases at V and 3 bases at J, leaving 2 bases unmatched. Germline V gene lookup returns CDR1 GTSNPN and CDR2 SVGIG (reference sequence). The CDR3 DNA reads as TGTGCCTCGGACAGGGGTACAGATACGCAGTATTTT. This gives the protein CASDRGTDTQYF.